This T cell receptor (beta chain) emerged from a study of T cell responses to AZD1222 COVID-19 vaccine. Study-wide points: Researchers took repertoire samples only after the peak T cell response had come. Unmutated regions of variants are reportedly targeted by nearly half of spike-specific TCRs.

Sequencing used immunoSEQ multiplex PCR; TCRdb keeps in-frame clones, though not all of them. The table has 65,000 to 100,000 clones, about 90% seen once. Concerning this clone: The antigen remains unidentified.

This CDR3 region has 15 residues. J gave up 9 bases and V 0 bases, and 8 bases lay outside the gene matches. The germline V gene has CDR1 GTSNPN and CDR2 SVGIG (reference sequence). The sample consisted of peripheral blood, taken 28 days after the second AZD1222 dose. The J gene is TRBJ1-6, the V gene TRBV30; 7 bases map to TRBD1. The source is an adult who received the AZD1222 COVID-19 vaccine. CDR3 residues: CAWSVSRQGSSPLHF. As DNA, the CDR3 is TGTGCCTGGAGTGTTAGTCGACAGGGAAGTTCACCCCTCCACTTT.